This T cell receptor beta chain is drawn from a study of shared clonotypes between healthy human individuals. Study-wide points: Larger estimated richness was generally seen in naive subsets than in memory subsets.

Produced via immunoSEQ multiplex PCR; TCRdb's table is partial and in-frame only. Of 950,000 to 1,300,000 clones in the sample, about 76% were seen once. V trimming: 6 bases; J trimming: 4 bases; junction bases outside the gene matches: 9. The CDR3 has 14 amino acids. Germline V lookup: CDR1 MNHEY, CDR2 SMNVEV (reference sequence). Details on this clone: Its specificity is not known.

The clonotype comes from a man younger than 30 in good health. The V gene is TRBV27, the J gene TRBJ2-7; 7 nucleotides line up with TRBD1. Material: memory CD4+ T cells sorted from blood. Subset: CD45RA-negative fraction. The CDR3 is CASSKGTVLYEQYF. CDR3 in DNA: TGTGCCAGCAGCAAAGGGACAGTCTTATACGAGCAGTACTTC.